This T cell receptor (beta chain) appears in the sequencing data of a study of T cell responses to AZD1222 COVID-19 vaccine. Overall study findings and caveats: Compared with day 0, the breadth and depth of the Spike-specific TCR repertoire rose significantly after two doses of AZD1222. The donor group comprised mostly white British people and more females; the analysis possibly underestimated clonal diversity.

V lost 7 bases to trimming and J lost 0 bases, with 13 bases between them. The CDR3 runs 15 residues. Germline assignment: CDR1 SEHNR and CDR2 FQNEAQ (reference sequence). This clone was recorded a few times. Its antigen is currently unknown. Clones were read by immunoSEQ multiplex PCR, and TCRdb kept only the in-frame ones, dropping some. Here the sample spans tens of thousands of clones, around nine tenths being singletons. The J gene is TRBJ1-3, the V gene TRBV7-9, with no clear D. Here the sequenced sample was peripheral blood, taken on day 0 of AZD1222 vaccination. This sequence originates from an adult in good health. In DNA, the CDR3 is TGTGCCAGCAAGATGGACGTTTACTCTGGAAACACCATATATTTT. Protein sequence: CASKMDVYSGNTIYF. The entire variable domain, with the rest obtained from reference TRBV7-9 and TRBJ1-3, is as follows: DTGVSQNPRHKITKRGQNVTFRCDPISEHNRLYWYRQTLGQGPEFLTYFQNEAQLEKSRLLSDRFSAERPKGSFSTLEIQRTEQGDSAMYLCASKMDVYSGNTIYFGEGSWLTVV.